Following are 25 T cell receptor beta chains from one sample sequenced in a study of Graves' ophthalmopathy and Graves' hyperthyroidism (dated by TCRdb to the late 2010s). Reads for this sample came from an Illumina HiSeq 2000. For repertoire sequencing, TCR beta CDR3 regions were amplified from RNA transcripts. The first round was an RT-PCR using HTBI primers with the Qiagen OneStep RT-PCR kit, and this first round was followed by a second-round multiplex PCR, then size selection and purification. TCRdb itself trimmed the public reads at Q25 with fastp, ran MiXCR and retained productive beta chains. Rows are unified per CDR3 protein, each entry keeping the most common DNA and genes. Recorded for this sample are about 390,000 distinct CDR3 sequences; about 16% of them occurred a single time. The ten largest clones take up 5.5% to 7% of the sample. The sequencing sample was made of peripheral blood. The origin of the receptors is a woman aged 18-29 years with stable Graves' hyperthyroidism. Donor details come from another sample of the same person, matched by shared clones.

Remarks on this clonotype: The junction does not match germline at one end; this may be a read error. The CDR3 DNA is TGTGCCACCAGCAGAGATTCGGCCTCCGAGCAGTACTTC. Protein product: CATSRDSASEQYF. This chain links TRBV4-2 with TRBJ2-7; D is unresolved. Germline CDR1 LGHNA, CDR2 YNFKEQ. The CDR3 extends over 13 amino acids.

This clonotype has at least ten counts. The chain links TRBV7-2 to TRBJ2-7; TRBD1 aligns across 8 bases. The CDR3 sequence is 15 residues long. Trimming removed 6 bases from V and 3 bases from J; junction bases left unmatched: 10. The germline V gene encodes CDR1 SGHTA and CDR2 FQGNSA. This CDR3 is CASRKQGVLVYEQYF. The CDR3 bases are TGTGCCAGCAGAAAACAGGGGGTACTAGTCTACGAGCAGTACTTC.

This clonotype was found many times. J is TRBJ2-5 and V is TRBV20-1, with D perhaps TRBD1 (5 bases). Per germline, CDR1 DFQATT and CDR2 SNEGSKA (reference sequence). Trimming removed 3 bases from V and 5 bases from J, with 13 bases in between. This CDR3 contains 13 residues. The CDR3: CSASVRDGETQYF. As DNA, the CDR3 is TGCAGTGCTAGTGTCAGGGATGGTGAGACCCAGTACTTC.

This clonotype was found many times. The V call is TRBV12-3 or TRBV12-4, the J call TRBJ2-7; possible D gene TRBD2, 6 bases. The CDR3 runs to 13 residues. V lost 3 bases and J 5 bases, leaving 11 bases between the germline ends. As DNA, the CDR3 is TGTGCCAGCAGTTTGCAGGGAGGCGACGAGCAGTACTTC. It translates to CASSLQGGDEQYF.

Concerning this clonotype itself: The missing conserved phenylalanine or tryptophan at the end of this CDR3 makes a read error likely. The rearrangement uses TRBV7-9 and TRBJ1-5, with D possibly matching TRBD1 (5 bases). CDR3 size: 14 residues. Trimming stripped 3 bases from V and 4 bases from J, with 10 bases between. Germline V gene lookup returns CDR1 SEHNR and CDR2 FQNEAQ (reference sequence). The CDR3 spells CASSLLGENQPQHS. CDR3 bases: TGTGCCAGCAGCTTGCTAGGGGAAAATCAGCCCCAGCATTCT.

This clonotype was seen at least ten times. The chain combines TRBV6-1 with TRBJ1-1, with TRBD1 identical over 8 bases. This CDR3 region has 14 residues. Germline V gives CDR1 MNHNS, CDR2 SASEGT. V shed 6 bases, J shed 9 bases, and the junction held 12 bases outside the gene matches. CDR3: CASRKGQVGFKAFF. CDR3 coding DNA: TGTGCCAGCAGAAAGGGACAGGTCGGTTTCAAAGCTTTCTTT.

This clonotype has ten or more counts. This chain uses TRBV10-3 with TRBJ2-7; D call uncertain. CDR3 size: 12 residues. V was cut by 7 bases and J by 2 bases, with 9 bases left in between. Germline V CDR1 and CDR2: ENHRY, SYGVKD. CDR3 nucleotides: TGTGCCATCACGACCCCCACCTACGAGCAGTACTTC. Its translation is CAITTPTYEQYF.

This clonotype showed up many times. The gene calls are TRBV29-1 and TRBJ1-1; D gene uncertain. Trimming pared 1 base from V and 1 base from J, leaving 7 bases between. The CDR3 is 13 residues long. CDR1 SQVTM and CDR2 ANQGSEA come from the germline V gene. CDR3 residues: CSVEGSENTEAFF. CDR3 in DNA: TGCAGCGTTGAAGGGTCGGAGAACACTGAAGCTTTCTTT.

This clonotype has ten or more counts. The chain links TRBV19 to TRBJ2-7; 7 bases match TRBD2. V lost 1 base, J lost 2 bases, and 2 bases stayed unmatched. The germline CDR1 and CDR2 sequences are LNHDA and SQIVND (reference sequence). There are 14 residues in the CDR3. Here the CDR3 DNA reads TGTGCCAGTAGTATAGCACTAGCGACCTACGAGCAGTACTTC. Amino acids: CASSIALATYEQYF.

This clonotype has at least ten counts. The chain uses TRBV29-1 and TRBJ1-1, with 7 bases matching TRBD1. The V gene end was trimmed by 7 bases and the J gene end by 1 base; junction bases not matched to a gene: 9. Germline CDR1 is SQVTM and CDR2 is ANQGSEA. CDR3 length: 14 amino acids. This chain's CDR3 is CSGSAGQANTEAFF. CDR3 sequence (DNA): TGCAGCGGTAGCGCCGGACAGGCGAACACTGAAGCTTTCTTT. Full variable domain (rest looked up from reference TRBV29-1 and TRBJ1-1): SAVISQKPSRDICQRGTSLTIQCQVDSQVTMMFWYRQQPGQSLTLIATANQGSEATYESGFVIDKFPISRPNLTFSTLTVSNMSPEDSSIYLCSGSAGQANTEAFFGQGTRLTVV.

This clonotype was observed many times. This sequence joins TRBV7-2 and TRBJ2-7; 12 bases are a match to TRBD2. This CDR3 is 15 amino acids long. CDR1 SGHTA and CDR2 FQGNSA come from the germline V gene. V was clipped by 5 bases and J by 0 bases; unmatched bases: 2. The CDR3 loop is CASSRTSGASYEQYF. CDR3 coding DNA: TGTGCCAGCAGCCGGACTAGCGGGGCCTCCTACGAGCAGTACTTC. The whole variable domain, remainder taken from reference TRBV7-2 and TRBJ2-7, is GAGVSQSPSNKVTEKGKDVELRCDPISGHTALYWYRQSLGQGLEFLIYFQGNSAPDKSGLPSDRFSAERTGGSVSTLTIQRTQQEDSAVYLCASSRTSGASYEQYFGPGTRLTVT.

Points on this clonotype: A single base separates this from a much larger clone, so it may be a read error. The rearrangement links TRBV11-2 to TRBJ2-7, with 9 bases matching TRBD1. Per the germline V gene, CDR1 is SGHAT and CDR2 is FQNNGV. This CDR3 comprises 15 residues. The CDR3 DNA follows: TGTACCAGCAGCTCAGGACAGGGGATTTCGTACGAGCAGTACTTC. Amino acid sequence: CTSSSGQGISYEQYF.

This clonotype was recorded at least ten times. This rearrangement joins TRBV7-2 to TRBJ1-2; D is undetermined. This CDR3 is built from 16 residues. Per the germline V gene, CDR1 is SGHTA and CDR2 is FQGNSA. The germline V and J ends were trimmed by 1 base and 4 bases, with 16 bases remaining between them. The CDR3 loop is CASSLGLRAGFYGYTF. The CDR3 nucleotides are TGTGCCAGCAGCTTAGGGCTAAGGGCAGGCTTCTATGGCTACACCTTC.

V usage is TRBV6-1 and J usage is TRBJ1-1; D uncertain. CDR3 size: 12 residues. Germline CDR1 and CDR2: MNHNS and SASEGT. Trimming stripped 5 bases from V and 3 bases from J, with 7 bases between. CDR3 in amino acids: CASSPAYTEAFF. Written as DNA, the CDR3 is TGTGCCAGCAGTCCAGCTTACACTGAAGCTTTCTTT.

With respect to this clonotype: A read error may be the cause here, since a much bigger clone is one base away. This CDR3 is missing its conserved last phenylalanine or tryptophan, likely due to a read error. V usage is TRBV10-3 and J usage is TRBJ2-2; D ambiguous. The ends were cut back, 5 bases at V and 2 bases at J, with 3 bases in the middle. The V gene's germline CDR1 is ENHRY and CDR2 SYGVKD. The CDR3 runs to 12 residues. The CDR3 DNA reads as TGTGCCATCAGTTCCAACACCGGGGAGCTGTTTTTG. This codes for CAISSNTGELFL.

This clonotype was recorded at least ten times. The chain joins TRBV6-1 to TRBJ1-1; no clear D gene. V was shortened by 7 bases and J by 0 bases, with 6 bases between the two germline ends. Per the germline V gene, CDR1 is MNHNS and CDR2 is SASEGT. The CDR3 contains 12 residues. The CDR3 reads CASTLLNTEAFF. CDR3 DNA sequence: TGTGCCAGCACCCTATTGAACACTGAAGCTTTCTTT.

This clonotype was observed many times. CDR3 in amino acids: CASTVMGLNTGELFF. DNA of the CDR3: TGTGCCAGCACCGTAATGGGGCTAAACACCGGGGAGCTGTTTTTT. V is TRBV6-1 and J is TRBJ2-2; weak D call: TRBD1 (5 bases). V lost 7 bases and J lost 2, with 14 bases in between. The germline gives CDR1 MNHNS, CDR2 SASEGT. The CDR3 runs to 15 residues.

This clonotype was picked up many times. The chain uses TRBV12-3 or TRBV12-4 and TRBJ1-2; D not certain. The CDR3 contains 11 residues. Trimming took 9 bases from V and 0 from J, leaving 5 bases between them. CDR3: CASGSNYGYTF. CDR3 coding DNA: TGTGCCAGTGGGTCTAACTATGGCTACACCTTC.

Many counts were recorded for this clonotype. The gene calls are TRBV6-1 and TRBJ1-5; no reliable D call. The V gene's germline CDR1 is MNHNS and CDR2 SASEGT. V lost 1 base to trimming and J lost 0 bases, with 10 bases between them. This CDR3 is built from 16 residues. The CDR3 DNA sequence: TGTGCCAGCAGTGAAGTTTCACAGAATAGCAATCAGCCCCAGCATTTT. Translation: CASSEVSQNSNQPQHF.

This clonotype showed up many times. The chain links TRBV7-2 to TRBJ1-6; no firm D call. The length of the CDR3 is 13 residues. The germline V gene has CDR1 SGHTA and CDR2 FQGNSA. The V and J ends lost 4 bases and 9 bases respectively, with 10 bases between them. The CDR3 DNA reads TGTGCCAGCAGCTACTCGGTCGGTTCACCCCTCCACTTT. It translates to CASSYSVGSPLHF.

The sample holds many counts of this clonotype. This chain uses TRBV6-5 with TRBJ1-1; D is undetermined. CDR1 is MNHEY and CDR2 is SVGAGI in the germline V gene. CDR3 length: 14 residues. Trimming left V 0 bases short and J 10 bases short, with 15 bases between. CDR3 sequence (DNA): TGTGCCAGCAGTTACTCGTTACTCCAGCTAGCAGCTTTCTTT. This codes for CASSYSLLQLAAFF.

Concerning this clonotype: This clone may be a read error of a much larger clone one base away. The chain combines TRBV12-5 with TRBJ1-1; D remains ambiguous. The CDR3 is 13 residues long. Per the germline V gene, CDR1 is LGHNT and CDR2 is FRNRAP. The CDR3 nucleotides read TGTGCTAGTGGTCCCCGGGAGAACACTGAAGCTTCCTTT. It encodes CASGPRENTEASF.

This clonotype was picked up a small number of times. The missing conserved phenylalanine or tryptophan at the end of this CDR3 makes a read error likely. The DNA is omitted, as the CDR3 cannot be located on it reliably, and the CDR3 follows TCRdb's listing. The V and J genes are TRBV20-1 and TRBJ1-5. The CDR3 adds up to 16 amino acids, both ends counted. Per germline, CDR1 DFQATT and CDR2 SNEGSKA (reference sequence). CDR3 loop: CSARGKRGRGNQPQQV.

In its sample, this clonotype was seen many times. This rearrangement joins TRBV5-1 to TRBJ2-7; tentative D call: TRBD1 (5 bases). Germline CDR1 is SGHRS and CDR2 is YFSETQ. The CDR3 is made up of 12 amino acids. With 3 bases removed from V and 4 bases from J, the gap between germline ends came to 8 bases. CDR3 nucleotides: TGCGCCAGCAGCTATCAGGGTTACGAGCAGTACTTC. Translated, it gives CASSYQGYEQYF.

This clonotype was seen repeatedly, ten times or more. The CDR3 DNA is TGTGCCAGCAGCTTACTCGGGACAGGGGTGACCGGGGAGCTGTTTTTT. This codes for CASSLLGTGVTGELFF. This chain uses TRBV11-1 with TRBJ2-2, with 10 nucleotides matching TRBD1. This CDR3 spans 16 amino acids. CDR1 and CDR2 from the germline V gene are SGHAT and FQDESV (reference sequence). After removal of 2 bases from V and 5 bases from J, the junction contained 5 bases not matched to a gene.